The rows below give T cell receptor beta chains drawn from one sample of a study of cytomegalovirus exposure and HLA in healthy donors. The method was immunoSEQ multiplex PCR; TCRdb's version includes in-frame clones alone and lacks a portion of them. The table shows about 280,000 clones, with roughly 90% occurring only once. Sequenced: PBMCs. Receptors were obtained from a woman aged 18 to 35 in good health and CMV-seronegative. Both conserved end residues are part of each CDR3. Expanded clones are given a class, and other clones once, few, many or no size at all.

J gene | V gene | clone size | CDR3 protein
TRBJ2-7 | TRBV5-1 | once | CASSTGTGTYEQYF
TRBJ2-7 | TRBV7-8 | - | CASSLVLAGEGQYF
TRBJ2-1 | TRBV13 | - | CASRLAGGPLSRQFF
TRBJ1-1 | TRBV19 | - | CASSYWTGANTEAFF
TRBJ1-4 | TRBV5-1 | - | CASRPHRQGNEKLFF
TRBJ1-5 | TRBV6-5 | - | CASSSGQGYNQPQHF
TRBJ1-1 | TRBV5-1 | - | CASSLVFQNTEAFF
TRBJ1-4 | TRBV6-1 | - | CASSEAGGPNEKLFF
TRBJ2-1 | TRBV7-2 | - | CASSFFSGRTHNEQFF
TRBJ1-1 | TRBV15 | - | CATSNDRGVGAFF
TRBJ2-5 | TRBV7-2 | few | CASKKTGWQETQYF
TRBJ1-1 | TRBV18 | - | CASSPPGLKIQNTEAFF
TRBJ2-3 | TRBV7-7 | - | CASSERLAGGVDTQYF
TRBJ1-2 | TRBV28 | - | CASSSPGGYGYTF